What follows are 23 T cell receptor beta chains derived from one specimen sequenced in a study of blood T cell repertoires in COVID-19. Profiled with immunoSEQ multiplex PCR; TCRdb holds only in-frame clones, not every one. The sample carries under 300,000 clones, around 90% recorded once. Sequencing input: PBMCs or T cells enriched from blood (not recorded which). These receptors were collected from a woman aged 40 to 49 who had been exposed to COVID-19.

The CDR3 loop reads CASSLGLRTDTQYF. CDR3 bases: TGTGCCAGCAGCCTGGGACTAAGAACAGATACGCAGTATTTT. The chain has TRBV13 and TRBJ2-3, with 7 bases that match TRBD2. The V gene's germline CDR1 is PRHDT and CDR2 FYEKMQ (reference sequence). The CDR3 is 14 amino acids. V trimming: 5 bases; J trimming: 3 bases; junction bases outside the gene matches: 5.

The chain links TRBV15 to TRBJ2-7; 8 bases fit TRBD2. There are 17 residues in the CDR3. Germline CDR1 is LNHNV and CDR2 is YYDKDF (reference sequence). V lost 0 bases to trimming and J lost 1 base; unmatched junction nucleotides: 8. The CDR3 bases are TGTGCCACCAGCAGAGATCCGGCTAGCGGGCGATCCTACGAGCAGTACTTC. This gives the protein CATSRDPASGRSYEQYF.

The chain has TRBV30 and TRBJ2-1; D might be TRBD2 (5 bases). The germline V and J ends were trimmed by 4 bases and 8 bases, with 21 bases remaining between them. CDR1 GTSNPN and CDR2 SVGIG come from the germline V gene (reference sequence). The CDR3 totals 15 residues. CDR3 nucleotide sequence: TGTGCCTGGACTAAGCGCGGACTGCCCCTCGATGAGCAGTTCTTC. It codes for CAWTKRGLPLDEQFF.

The chain has TRBV7-8 and TRBJ2-3; 14 bases map to TRBD2. This CDR3 comprises 20 residues. The V and J ends lost 2 bases and 8 bases, in that order; junction bases with no gene match: 18. The V gene's germline CDR1 is SGHVS and CDR2 FQNEAQ. In nucleotides, the CDR3 is TGTGCCAGCAGCTTAAATCAGGGGGGAAAGACTAGCGGGAGGGGTGGTACGCAGTATTTT. This gives the protein CASSLNQGGKTSGRGGTQYF.

The chain couples TRBV4-1 to TRBJ2-3; 7 bases match TRBD2. Unmatched junction bases numbered 14, after V lost 9 bases and J lost 5 bases. The CDR3 runs 15 residues. CDR1 and CDR2 (germline): MGHRA, YSYEKL. CDR3 amino acids: CARGGRLAPGDTQYF. For the CDR3, the DNA is TGCGCCAGAGGTGGGAGACTAGCCCCAGGAGATACGCAGTATTTT.

The chain employs TRBV6-5 and TRBJ1-1; 9 nucleotides match TRBD1. The CDR3 covers 15 residues. V lost 2 bases and J lost 5; bases outside the gene matches: 6. CDR1 and CDR2 (germline): MNHEY, SVGAGI. CDR3 amino acids: CASSYPGQGRTEAFF. The CDR3 DNA sequence: TGTGCCAGCAGTTACCCTGGACAGGGGAGAACTGAAGCTTTCTTT.

This chain uses TRBV24-1 with TRBJ1-1; D not certain. V dropped 4 bases and J dropped 0 bases, with 8 bases sitting between them. Germline V gene lookup returns CDR1 KGHDR and CDR2 SFDVKD. CDR3 size: 14 residues. The CDR3 loop is CATSDSGVNTEAFF. The CDR3 DNA reads as TGTGCCACCAGTGACTCCGGAGTGAACACTGAAGCTTTCTTT.

This chain links TRBV6-1 with TRBJ2-7; 10 nucleotides agree with TRBD1. J lost 5 bases, V lost 0 bases, and 7 bases had no gene match. The CDR3 is 16 amino acids. Germline V lookup: CDR1 MNHNS, CDR2 SASEGT. This CDR3 reads CASSEARDRGWDEQYF. For the CDR3, the DNA is TGTGCCAGCAGTGAAGCCCGGGACAGGGGTTGGGACGAGCAGTACTTC.

V is TRBV7-2 and J is TRBJ1-6, with D possibly TRBD1 on 5 matching bases. V was clipped by 1 base and J by 7 bases, with 14 bases between them. Germline values: CDR1 SGHTA, CDR2 FQGNSA. The CDR3 is 16 residues long. The CDR3 region is CASSLVAARVNSPLHF. DNA for the CDR3: TGTGCCAGCAGCTTAGTTGCGGCCAGGGTAAATTCACCCCTCCACTTT.

This chain connects TRBV27 to TRBJ2-1; 9 positions match TRBD1. V lost 5 bases to trimming and J lost 3 bases; unmatched junction nucleotides: 5. There are 15 residues in the CDR3. Germline CDR1 reads MNHEY; CDR2 reads SMNVEV (reference sequence). The CDR3 nucleotides read TGTGCCAGCAGTCCCGACAGGGGGGGCTACAATGAGCAGTTCTTC. Protein sequence: CASSPDRGGYNEQFF.

This rearrangement joins TRBV12-3 or TRBV12-4 to TRBJ1-5; 7 bases are shared with TRBD1. The CDR3 loop spans 13 amino acids. With 4 bases clipped from V and 8 bases from J, the junction kept 5 bases outside the gene matches. The CDR3 region has the DNA TGTGCCAGCAGTTCAGGGGGAAGGGAGCCCCAGCATTTT. Its protein product is CASSSGGREPQHF.

The chain is built from TRBV7-2 and TRBJ1-4, with D unresolved. Trimming stripped 3 bases from V and 0 bases from J, with 14 bases between. CDR3 length: 17 residues. The germline V gene encodes CDR1 SGHTA and CDR2 FQGNSA. CDR3 nucleotides: TGTGCCAGCAGCTTCAGACCCGTACTAACAACTAATGAAAAACTGTTTTTT. Translation gives CASSFRPVLTTNEKLFF.

The chain joins TRBV29-1 to TRBJ1-2; 9 bases fit TRBD1. CDR1 and CDR2 (germline): SQVTM, ANQGSEA. V was pared by 0 bases and J by 4 bases, with 9 bases of the junction left unmatched. This CDR3 is 16 amino acids long. The CDR3: CSVEDPTGGVVYGYTF. In DNA form, the CDR3 reads TGCAGCGTTGAAGACCCTACAGGGGGCGTAGTCTATGGCTACACCTTC. Full variable domain (missing parts from reference TRBV29-1 and TRBJ1-2): SAVISQKPSRDICQRGTSLTIQCQVDSQVTMMFWYRQQPGQSLTLIATANQGSEATYESGFVIDKFPISRPNLTFSTLTVSNMSPEDSSIYLCSVEDPTGGVVYGYTFGSGTRLTVV.

The rearrangement uses TRBV27 and TRBJ1-2, with 9 bases that match TRBD1. With V trimmed by 5 bases and J by 7 bases, 14 bases remained unmatched. The germline V gene encodes CDR1 MNHEY and CDR2 SMNVEV (reference sequence). This CDR3 is built from 16 residues. CDR3 sequence reads: CASSQTGVWGQGGYTF. The CDR3 DNA reads TGTGCCAGCAGTCAAACGGGCGTTTGGGGACAGGGTGGCTACACCTTC.

This clone was counted between two and nine times. This rearrangement joins TRBV28 to TRBJ1-5; no firm D call. Germline V gene sequence: CDR1 MDHEN, CDR2 SYDVKM. This CDR3 comprises 14 residues. With 5 bases removed from V and 3 bases from J, the gap between germline ends came to 11 bases. The CDR3 region is CASSLRGNNQPQHF. The CDR3 nucleotides read TGTGCCAGCAGTCTCCGGGGTAACAATCAGCCCCAGCATTTT.

The V call is TRBV28, the J call TRBJ2-5; tentative D call: TRBD2 (5 bases). This CDR3 has 14 amino acids. From germline, CDR1 is MDHEN and CDR2 SYDVKM. Trimming removed 2 bases at V and 2 bases at J, with 9 bases between. Here the CDR3 reads CASSLAGPQETQYF. The DNA of the CDR3 is TGTGCCAGCAGTTTAGCGGGCCCACAAGAGACCCAGTACTTC.

The V and J genes are TRBV11-3 and TRBJ2-1; a possible D gene is TRBD2 (6 bases). Trimming shortened V by 6 bases and J by 9 bases, and 18 bases separated the two germline ends. CDR1 and CDR2 (germline): SGHNT, YENEEA. The CDR3 has 14 amino acids. CDR3: CASSLSALAAEQFF. The CDR3 nucleotides are TGTGCCAGCAGTCTTTCAGCACTAGCCGCTGAGCAGTTCTTC.

This clone was picked up one time. The gene calls are TRBV6-5 and TRBJ1-6, with 10 bases aligning to TRBD1. Germline V lookup: CDR1 MNHEY, CDR2 SVGAGI. The CDR3 covers 15 residues. The ends lost 8 bases at V and 9 bases at J; junction bases unmatched: 10. CDR3 in DNA: TGTGCCAGCGCCCGACGACAGGGGGCTTTTTCACCCCTCCACTTT. The encoded protein is CASARRQGAFSPLHF.

This clone was seen once. The chain combines TRBV4-1 with TRBJ2-2; 7 bases are a match to TRBD2. Germline assignment: CDR1 MGHRA and CDR2 YSYEKL. The CDR3 is made up of 17 amino acids. The trim removed 0 bases at V and 4 bases at J, leaving 8 bases unmatched. The CDR3 reads CASSQEGAGVGTGELFF. The CDR3 DNA follows: TGCGCCAGCAGCCAAGAAGGGGCGGGGGTTGGCACCGGGGAGCTGTTTTTT.

V usage is TRBV6-1 and J usage is TRBJ2-2; D remains unclear. Trimming stripped 0 bases from V and 5 bases from J, with 7 bases between. The CDR3 totals 14 residues. The germline V gene has CDR1 MNHNS and CDR2 SASEGT. The CDR3 reads CASSEAPRTGELFF. Here the CDR3 DNA reads TGTGCCAGCAGTGAAGCGCCACGGACCGGGGAGCTGTTTTTT.

The chain has TRBV7-2 and TRBJ1-1; the D is unclear. The CDR3 is made up of 14 amino acids. V lost 2 bases and J lost 3, with 10 bases in between. From germline, CDR1 is SGHTA and CDR2 FQGNSA. CDR3 sequence: CASSLTPGYTEAFF. CDR3 nucleotides: TGTGCCAGCAGCTTAACTCCGGGATACACTGAAGCTTTCTTT.

The CDR3 DNA follows: TGTGCCAGCAGTGACCTGGACAGATCTAACTATGGCTACACCTTC. Translation gives CASSDLDRSNYGYTF. The chain uses TRBV25-1 and TRBJ1-2; D may be TRBD1 (6 bases). Germline CDR1 and CDR2: MGHDK and SYGVNS. Trimming stripped 3 bases from V and 0 bases from J, with 11 bases between. The CDR3 is 15 residues long.

The chain employs TRBV28 and TRBJ1-4; D may be TRBD1 (6 bases). Germline V CDR1 and CDR2: MDHEN, SYDVKM. This CDR3 comprises 14 residues. The germline V and J ends were trimmed by 6 bases and 4 bases, with 12 bases remaining between them. The CDR3, as DNA: TGTGCCAGCAGCCCTGGACAGAATAATGAAAAACTGTTTTTT. This encodes CASSPGQNNEKLFF.